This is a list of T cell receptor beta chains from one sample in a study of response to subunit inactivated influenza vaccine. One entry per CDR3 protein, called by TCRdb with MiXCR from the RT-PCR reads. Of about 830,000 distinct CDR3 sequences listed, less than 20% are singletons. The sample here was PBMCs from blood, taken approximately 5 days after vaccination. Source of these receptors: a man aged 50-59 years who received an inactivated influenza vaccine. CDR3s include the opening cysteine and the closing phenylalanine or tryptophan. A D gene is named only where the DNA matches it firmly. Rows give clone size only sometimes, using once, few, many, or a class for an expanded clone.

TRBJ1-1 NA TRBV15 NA CATSRDSPEAFF TGTGCCACCAGCAGAGATTCCCCTGAAGCTTTCTTT
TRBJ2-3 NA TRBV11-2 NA CASSLLRTGSYSTDTQYF TGTGCCAGCAGCTTATTGCGAACAGGGTCTTACAGCACAGATACGCAGTATTTT
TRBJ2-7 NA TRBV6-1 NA CASSETLFGAASYEQYF TGTGCCAGCAGTGAAACCCTCTTTGGAGCGGCTTCCTACGAGCAGTACTTC
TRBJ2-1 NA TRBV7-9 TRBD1 CASSLAGQGIDEQFF TGTGCCAGCAGCTTAGCGGGACAGGGGATCGATGAGCAGTTCTTC
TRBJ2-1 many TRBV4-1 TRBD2 CASSHDGGAHNEQFF TGCGCCAGCAGCCATGACGGGGGGGCCCACAATGAGCAGTTCTTC
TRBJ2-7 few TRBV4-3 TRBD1 CASSQGQGARYEQYF TGCGCCAGCAGCCAAGGACAGGGGGCGCGGTACGAGCAGTACTTC
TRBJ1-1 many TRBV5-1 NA CASSLGQVTEAFF TGCGCCAGCAGCTTGGGGCAGGTCACTGAAGCTTTCTTT
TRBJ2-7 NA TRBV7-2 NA CASSTRRVSIYEQYF TGTGCCAGCAGTACGAGGCGGGTTTCGATCTACGAGCAGTACTTC
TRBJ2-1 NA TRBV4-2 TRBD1 CASSQEGAGGLSYNEQFF TGTGCCAGCAGCCAAGAGGGGGCAGGGGGCCTATCCTACAATGAGCAGTTCTTC
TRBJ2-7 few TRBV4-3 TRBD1 CASSQDRRTGDYEQYF TGCGCCAGCAGCCAAGATAGGCGGACAGGGGACTACGAGCAGTACTTC
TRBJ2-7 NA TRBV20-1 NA CSAEGRTSSYEQYF TGCAGTGCAGAAGGACGCACGAGCTCCTACGAGCAGTACTTC
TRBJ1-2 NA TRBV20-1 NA CSADLTDGANYGYTF TGCAGTGCTGACCTCACGGACGGAGCAAACTATGGCTACACCTTC
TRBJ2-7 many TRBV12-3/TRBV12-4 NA CASSSSLRELTYEQYF TGTGCCAGCAGTTCCTCACTCCGGGAACTCACCTACGAGCAGTACTTC
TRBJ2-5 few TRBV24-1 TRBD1 CATSDPTGLRETQYF TGTGCCACCAGTGACCCGACAGGGTTGCGAGAGACCCAGTACTTC
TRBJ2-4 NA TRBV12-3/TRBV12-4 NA CASSNIAAQYF TGTGCCAGCAGTAACATAGCGGCCCAGTACTTC
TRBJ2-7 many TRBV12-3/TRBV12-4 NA CASSPFDRSYEQYF TGTGCCAGCAGCCCCTTCGACAGGAGCTACGAGCAGTACTTC
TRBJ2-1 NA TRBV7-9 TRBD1 CASSSPGTVNNEQFF TGTGCCAGCAGCAGTCCCGGGACAGTTAACAATGAGCAGTTCTTC
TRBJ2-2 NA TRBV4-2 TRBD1 CASRRGQGNTGELFF TGTGCCAGCAGGAGGGGACAGGGAAACACCGGGGAGCTGTTTTTT
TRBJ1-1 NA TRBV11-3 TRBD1 CASSLDYRGRGKTEAFF TGTGCCAGCAGCTTAGATTACAGGGGTCGGGGGAAAACTGAAGCTTTCTTT
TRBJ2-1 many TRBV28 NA CASSFSGTYNEQFF TGTGCCAGCAGTTTTTCGGGGACCTACAATGAGCAGTTCTTC
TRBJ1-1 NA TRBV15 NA CATSRDRGTGEAFF TGTGCCACCAGCAGAGATCGGGGGACCGGTGAAGCTTTCTTT
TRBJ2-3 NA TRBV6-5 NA CASSYSPTRTDTQYF TGTGCCAGCAGTTACTCCCCGACCCGCACAGATACGCAGTATTTT
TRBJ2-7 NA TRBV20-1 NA CSARGDTNYEQYF TGCAGTGCCCGAGGGGACACCAACTACGAGCAGTACTTC
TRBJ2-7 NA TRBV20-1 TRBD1 CSATGTDHYEQYF TGCAGTGCTACCGGGACAGACCACTACGAGCAGTACTTC
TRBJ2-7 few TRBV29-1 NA CSVSQGPPYEQYF TGCAGCGTATCACAGGGCCCTCCCTACGAGCAGTACTTC
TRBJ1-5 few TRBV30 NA CAWSVGDGQPQHF TGTGCCTGGAGTGTAGGGGATGGTCAGCCCCAGCATTTT
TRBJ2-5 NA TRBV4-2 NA CASSQYGLTETQYF TGTGCCAGCAGCCAATACGGGCTGACGGAGACCCAGTACTTC
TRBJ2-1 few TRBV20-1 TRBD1 CSARRTGGTGEQFF TGCAGTGCTAGGAGGACAGGCGGCACGGGTGAGCAGTTCTTC
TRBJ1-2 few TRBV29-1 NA CSAYTGYGYTF TGCAGCGCCTATACAGGGTATGGCTACACCTTC